This entry is about one T cell receptor beta chain. Its antigen is not identified. This specimen comes from a study of cytomegalovirus exposure and HLA in healthy donors. Across the study: A previous analysis identified 95 million to 130 million unique TCR beta sequences derived from some 170 million T cells.

The study's findings and limits: In vitro checks showed that a few CMV-associated chains really do target CMV antigens.

The study ran its PCR with 60 Vbeta and 13 Jbeta primers. Original processing notes: Later, some 75 million unique TCR beta chains were counted in an analysis, and 10 million to 12 million of them were shared. The assay was immunoSEQ multiplex PCR, and TCRdb's table has in-frame clones only and misses some. The DNA gave D and trimming, while V, J and clone size come from that table. The sample carries about 78,000 clones, roughly 72% recorded once. The sequence was obtained from a woman between 35 and 50 years old in good health and CMV-seropositive. Material for sequencing was PBMCs.

The CDR3 sequence is CASRLVEGVPGNQPQHF. CDR3 DNA sequence: TGTGCAAGTCGCTTAGTTGAGGGGGTTCCGGGCAATCAGCCCCAGCATTTT. This chain uses TRBV12-2 with TRBJ1-5; the D call TRBD1 from the table was never checked on the DNA. TRBV12-2 is given as a pseudogene. The CDR3 totals 17 residues.